The sequence of this T cell receptor (beta chain) was determined in a study of regulatory T cells in long-lasting Graves disease. The CDR3 loop spans 15 amino acids. V lost 0 bases and J 3 bases, leaving 13 bases between the germline ends. CDR1 and CDR2 (germline): SGDLS, YYNGEE. Library construction for TCR beta used iRepertoire HTBI primers and Arm-PCR of CDR3 regions. Each CDR3 protein gets one entry after TCRdb re-called the multiplex PCR reads with MiXCR. The sample contains around 500,000 distinct CDR3 sequences, 9.5% to 15% of which appear only once. The time point is: newly diagnosed GD, antithyroid drugs for less than 3 months. Extracted PBMC RNA gave rise to the TCR library. In this sample, this clonotype turned up a few times. These data were also reused for a study on T cells in Graves' hyperthyroidism and ophthalmopathy. Per that paper: Patients aged 18 to 65 had newly diagnosed hyperthyroidism that had lasted under 2 months. Diagnosis rested on symptoms, serum thyroxine and TRAb, thyroid ultrasound, and orbital computed tomography. In simple terms, a model built on 13 V-J features told ophthalmopathy apart from stable hyperthyroidism.

The starting material was peripheral blood mononuclear cells (PBMCs), obtained at new diagnosis, from a patient treated with antithyroid drugs. The TCR comes from a woman in her 30s with Graves disease. The chain has TRBV9 and TRBJ2-7; no clear D gene. CDR3 sequence (DNA): TGTGCCAGCAGCGTAGGGCCCGACACCTACTACGAGCAGTACTTC. Protein: CASSVGPDTYYEQYF.